This TCR beta chain is from a study of beta chain features in type 1 diabetes. Study details: Sorted cell examination encompassed roughly 110,000,000 cells across all samples.

Study-wide points: More deletions and fewer insertions at VDJ junctions were seen in type 1 diabetes patients. A cDNA-based sequencing approach could over-represent cells with high TCR expression. Within each of all four CD4+ subsets, Type 1 diabetes patients had TCRB CDR3s that were moderately but significantly shorter.

The trim removed 3 bases at V and 9 bases at J, leaving 9 bases unmatched. Germline V CDR1 and CDR2: SGHTA, FQGNSA. This CDR3 has 14 residues. A word on this clone: Its target is unknown.

Naive, central memory, regulatory and stem cell-like memory cells within the CD4+ compartment were sorted using CD45RO/CCR7/CD25/CD127/CD95/CD27. Every isolated RNA sample was fully reverse transcribed, so sequencing captured expressed TCRB transcripts. Here immunoSEQ multiplex PCR was the method, and the copy in TCRdb shows in-frame clones only, minus some. The sample gives about 45,000 clones, roughly 70% of which show up once; approximately 2.3% is in the top ten. Sample: Tregs from blood. The source of this sequence is a woman between 18 and 29 years old with type 1 diabetes. The chain links TRBV7-2 to TRBJ2-5; 8 nucleotides match TRBD2. CDR3 amino acids: CASSFGSGVEAQYF. CDR3 in DNA: TGTGCCAGCAGCTTCGGTAGCGGGGTGGAGGCCCAGTACTTC. Looking up the rest from reference TRBV7-2 and TRBJ2-5 gives the full variable domain: GAGVSQSPSNKVTEKGKDVELRCDPISGHTALYWYRQSLGQGLEFLIYFQGNSAPDKSGLPSDRFSAERTGGSVSTLTIQRTQQEDSAVYLCASSFGSGVEAQYFGPGTRLLVL.